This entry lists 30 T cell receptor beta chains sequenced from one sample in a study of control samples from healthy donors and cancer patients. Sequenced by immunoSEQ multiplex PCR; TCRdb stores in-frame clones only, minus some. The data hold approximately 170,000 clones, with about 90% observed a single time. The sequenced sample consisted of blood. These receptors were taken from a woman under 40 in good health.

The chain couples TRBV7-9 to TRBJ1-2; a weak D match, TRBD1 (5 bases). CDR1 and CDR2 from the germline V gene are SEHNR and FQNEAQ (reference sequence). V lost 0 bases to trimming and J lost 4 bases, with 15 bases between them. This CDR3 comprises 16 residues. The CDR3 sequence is CASSLASRGYGYGYTF. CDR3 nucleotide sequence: TGTGCCAGCAGCTTAGCATCTCGGGGCTATGGCTATGGCTACACCTTC. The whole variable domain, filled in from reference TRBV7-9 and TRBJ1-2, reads DTGVSQNPRHKITKRGQNVTFRCDPISEHNRLYWYRQTLGQGPEFLTYFQNEAQLEKSRLLSDRFSAERPKGSFSTLEIQRTEQGDSAMYLCASSLASRGYGYGYTFGSGTRLTVV.

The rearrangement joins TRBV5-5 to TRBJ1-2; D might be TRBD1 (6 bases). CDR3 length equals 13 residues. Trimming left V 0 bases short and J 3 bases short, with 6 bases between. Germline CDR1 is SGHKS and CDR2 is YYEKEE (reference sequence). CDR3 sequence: CASSLDRDYGYTF. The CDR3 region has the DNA TGTGCCAGCAGCTTGGACAGGGACTATGGCTACACCTTC.

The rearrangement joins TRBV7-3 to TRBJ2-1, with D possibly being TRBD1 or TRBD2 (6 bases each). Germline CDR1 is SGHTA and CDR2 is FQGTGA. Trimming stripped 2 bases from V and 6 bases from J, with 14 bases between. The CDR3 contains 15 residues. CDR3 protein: CASSLGGGSVNEQFF. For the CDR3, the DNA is TGTGCCAGCAGCTTAGGAGGGGGTTCTGTCAATGAGCAGTTCTTC.

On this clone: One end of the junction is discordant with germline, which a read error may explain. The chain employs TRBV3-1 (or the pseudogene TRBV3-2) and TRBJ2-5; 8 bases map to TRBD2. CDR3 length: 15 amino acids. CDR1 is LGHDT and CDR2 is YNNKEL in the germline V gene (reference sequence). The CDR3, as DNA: TGTGCCAGCAGCCAAGAAACTAGCGGACAAGGGACCCAGTACTTC. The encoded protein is CASSQETSGQGTQYF.

CDR3 in DNA: TGTGCCAGCAGCTCCTACCGACAGGGGGGTAGCTACACCTTC. Amino acids: CASSSYRQGGSYTF. V is TRBV7-9 and J is TRBJ1-2, with 9 bases matching TRBD1. Germline lookup yields CDR1 SEHNR and CDR2 FQNEAQ (reference sequence). The length of the CDR3 is 14 residues. Trimming took 4 bases from V and 9 from J; bases not matched to a gene: 9.

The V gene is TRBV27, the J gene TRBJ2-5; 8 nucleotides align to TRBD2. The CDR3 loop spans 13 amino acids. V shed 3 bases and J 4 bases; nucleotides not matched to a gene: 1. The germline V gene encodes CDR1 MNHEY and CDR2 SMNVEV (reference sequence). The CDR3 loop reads CASSFGGGETQYF. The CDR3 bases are TGTGCCAGCAGTTTCGGGGGGGGAGAGACCCAGTACTTC.

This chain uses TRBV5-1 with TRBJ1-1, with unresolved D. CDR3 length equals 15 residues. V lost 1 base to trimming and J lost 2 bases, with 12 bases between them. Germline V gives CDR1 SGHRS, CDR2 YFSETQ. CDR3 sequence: CASSLPGIVNTEAFF. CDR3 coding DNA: TGCGCCAGCAGCTTGCCGGGAATCGTCAACACTGAAGCTTTCTTT.

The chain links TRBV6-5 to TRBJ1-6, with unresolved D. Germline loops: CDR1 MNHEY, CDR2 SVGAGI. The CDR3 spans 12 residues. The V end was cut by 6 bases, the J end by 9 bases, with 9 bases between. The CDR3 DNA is TGTGCCAGCAGACCCATAGGTTCACCCCTCCACTTT. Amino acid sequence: CASRPIGSPLHF.

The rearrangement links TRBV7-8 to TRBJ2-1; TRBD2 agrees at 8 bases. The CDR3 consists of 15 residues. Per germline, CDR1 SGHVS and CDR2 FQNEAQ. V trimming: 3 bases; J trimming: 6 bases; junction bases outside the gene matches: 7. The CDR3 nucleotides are TGTGCCAGCAGCTTCCCCGGGACTAGTAGCAATGAGCAGTTCTTC. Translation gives CASSFPGTSSNEQFF.

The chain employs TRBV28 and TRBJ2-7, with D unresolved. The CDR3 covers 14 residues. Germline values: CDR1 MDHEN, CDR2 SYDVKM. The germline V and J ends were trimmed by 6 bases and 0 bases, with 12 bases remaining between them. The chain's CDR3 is CASRVGSYSYEQYF. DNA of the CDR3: TGTGCCAGCAGGGTCGGCAGCTACTCCTACGAGCAGTACTTC.

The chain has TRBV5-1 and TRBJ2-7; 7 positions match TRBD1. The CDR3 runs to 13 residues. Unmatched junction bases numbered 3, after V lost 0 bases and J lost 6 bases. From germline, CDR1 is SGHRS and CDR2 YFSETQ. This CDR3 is CASSLGTGTEQYF. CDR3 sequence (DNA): TGCGCCAGCAGCTTGGGGACAGGAACCGAGCAGTACTTC.

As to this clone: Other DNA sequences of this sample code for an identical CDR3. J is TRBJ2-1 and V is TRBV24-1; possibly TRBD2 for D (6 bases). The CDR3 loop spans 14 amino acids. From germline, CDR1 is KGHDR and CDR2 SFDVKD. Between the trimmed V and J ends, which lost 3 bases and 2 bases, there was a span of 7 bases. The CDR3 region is CATSDSGPYNEQFF. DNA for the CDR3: TGTGCCACCAGTGATAGCGGGCCCTACAATGAGCAGTTCTTC.

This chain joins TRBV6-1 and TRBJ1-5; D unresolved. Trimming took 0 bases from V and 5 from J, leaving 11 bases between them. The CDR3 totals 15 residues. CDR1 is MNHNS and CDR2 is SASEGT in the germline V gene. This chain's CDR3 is CASSEALTGYQPQHF. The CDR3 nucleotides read TGTGCCAGCAGTGAAGCGCTGACGGGGTATCAGCCCCAGCATTTT.

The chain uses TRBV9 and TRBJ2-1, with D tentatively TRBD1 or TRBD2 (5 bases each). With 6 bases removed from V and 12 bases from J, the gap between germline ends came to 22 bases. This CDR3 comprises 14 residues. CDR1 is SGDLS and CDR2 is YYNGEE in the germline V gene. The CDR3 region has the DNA TGTGCCAGCAACCGGGACGGAACCCTCGGCGGGCAGTTCTTC. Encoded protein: CASNRDGTLGGQFF.

CDR3 coding DNA: TGTGCCAGCAGTACCGGGACCGCCTTTGAAAAACTGTTTTTT. It codes for CASSTGTAFEKLFF. The rearrangement joins TRBV6-2 or TRBV6-3 to TRBJ1-4; perhaps TRBD1 as D (5 bases). The germline V and J ends were trimmed by 5 bases and 7 bases, with 14 bases remaining between them. This CDR3 comprises 14 residues. Per germline, CDR1 MNHEY and CDR2 SVGEGT.

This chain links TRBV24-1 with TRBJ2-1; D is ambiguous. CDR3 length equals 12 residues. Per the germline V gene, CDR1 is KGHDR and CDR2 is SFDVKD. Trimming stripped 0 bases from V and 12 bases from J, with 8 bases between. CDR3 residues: CATSDLGQRQFF. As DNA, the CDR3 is TGTGCCACCAGTGATTTGGGTCAAAGGCAGTTCTTC.

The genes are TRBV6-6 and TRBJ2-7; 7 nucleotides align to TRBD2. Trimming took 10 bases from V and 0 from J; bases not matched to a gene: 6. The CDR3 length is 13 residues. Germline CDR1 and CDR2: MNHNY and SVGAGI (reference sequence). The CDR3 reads CAIQRDISYEQYF. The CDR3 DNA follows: TGTGCCATCCAGCGGGATATCTCCTACGAGCAGTACTTC.

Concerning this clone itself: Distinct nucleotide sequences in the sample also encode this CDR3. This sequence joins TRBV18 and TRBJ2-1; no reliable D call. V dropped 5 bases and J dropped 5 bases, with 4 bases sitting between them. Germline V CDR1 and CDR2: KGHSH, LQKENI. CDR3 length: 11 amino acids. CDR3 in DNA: TGTGCCAGCTCAACTAACAATGAGCAGTTCTTC. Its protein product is CASSTNNEQFF.

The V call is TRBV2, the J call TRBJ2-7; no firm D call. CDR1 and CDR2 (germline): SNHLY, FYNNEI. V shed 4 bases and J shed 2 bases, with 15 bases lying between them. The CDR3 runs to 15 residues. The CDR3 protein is CASSVPLLKPYEQYF. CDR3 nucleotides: TGTGCCAGCAGTGTTCCCCTTTTAAAACCCTACGAGCAGTACTTC. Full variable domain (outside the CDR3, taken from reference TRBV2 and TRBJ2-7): EPEVTQTPSHQVTQMGQEVILRCVPISNHLYFYWYRQILGQKVEFLVSFYNNEISEKSEIFDDQFSVERPDGSNFTLKIRSTKLEDSAMYFCASSVPLLKPYEQYFGPGTRLTVT.

CDR3: CASSFGQRYGYTF. CDR3 in DNA: TGTGCCAGCAGTTTTGGGCAGCGCTATGGCTACACCTTC. This sequence joins TRBV27 and TRBJ1-2; no reliable D call. This CDR3 region has 13 residues. CDR1 and CDR2 from the germline V gene are MNHEY and SMNVEV (reference sequence). Trimming stripped 3 bases from V and 4 bases from J, with 9 bases between.

This chain's CDR3 is CASRTGQGATGELFF. DNA of the CDR3: TGTGCCAGTAGGACCGGACAGGGGGCGACCGGGGAGCTGTTTTTT. The chain carries TRBV19 and TRBJ2-2, with 11 bases lining up with TRBD1. CDR3 length: 15 residues. Germline CDR1 and CDR2: LNHDA and SQIVND (reference sequence). J gave up 5 bases and V 6 bases, and 5 bases lay outside the gene matches.

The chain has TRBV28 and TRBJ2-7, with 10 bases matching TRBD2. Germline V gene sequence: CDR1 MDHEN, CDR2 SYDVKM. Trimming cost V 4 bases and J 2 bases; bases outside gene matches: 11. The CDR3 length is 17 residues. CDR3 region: CASSSESAGGPPYEQYF. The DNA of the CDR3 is TGTGCCAGCAGTTCCGAATCAGCGGGAGGGCCCCCCTACGAGCAGTACTTC.

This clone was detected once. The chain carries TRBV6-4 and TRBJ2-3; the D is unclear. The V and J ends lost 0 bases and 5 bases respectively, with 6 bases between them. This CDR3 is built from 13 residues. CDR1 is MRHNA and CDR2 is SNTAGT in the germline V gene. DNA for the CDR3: TGTGCCAGCAGTGACTCCCTAATAGATACGCAGTATTTT. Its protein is CASSDSLIDTQYF.

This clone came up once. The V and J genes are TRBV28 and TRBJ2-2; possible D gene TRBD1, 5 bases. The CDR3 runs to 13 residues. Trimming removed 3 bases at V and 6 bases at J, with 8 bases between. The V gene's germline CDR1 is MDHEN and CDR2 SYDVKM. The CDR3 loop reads CASSFIGAGELFF. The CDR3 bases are TGTGCCAGCAGTTTTATAGGGGCCGGGGAGCTGTTTTTT.

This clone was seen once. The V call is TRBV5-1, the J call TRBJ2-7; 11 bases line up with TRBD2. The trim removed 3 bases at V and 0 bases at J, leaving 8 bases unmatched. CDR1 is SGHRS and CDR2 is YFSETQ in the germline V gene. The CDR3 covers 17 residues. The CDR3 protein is CASSSTSGMAYSYEQYF. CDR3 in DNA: TGCGCCAGCAGCTCGACTAGCGGGATGGCTTACTCCTACGAGCAGTACTTC.

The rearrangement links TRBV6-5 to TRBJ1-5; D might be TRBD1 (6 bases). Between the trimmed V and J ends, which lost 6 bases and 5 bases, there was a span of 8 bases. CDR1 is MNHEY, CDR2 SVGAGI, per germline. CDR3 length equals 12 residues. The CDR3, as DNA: TGTGCCAGCAGAACAGGGCATCAGCCCCAGCATTTT. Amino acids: CASRTGHQPQHF.

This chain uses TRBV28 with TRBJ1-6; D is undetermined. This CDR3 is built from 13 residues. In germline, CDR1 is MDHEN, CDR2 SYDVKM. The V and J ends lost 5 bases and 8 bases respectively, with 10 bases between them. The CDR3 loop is CASSVTGDSPLHF. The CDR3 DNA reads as TGTGCCAGCAGTGTAACTGGGGATTCACCCCTCCACTTT.

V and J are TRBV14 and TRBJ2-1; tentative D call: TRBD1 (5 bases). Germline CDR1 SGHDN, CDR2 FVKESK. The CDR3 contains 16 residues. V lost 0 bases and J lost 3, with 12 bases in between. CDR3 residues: CASSQELQGLYNEQFF. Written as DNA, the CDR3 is TGTGCCAGCAGCCAAGAGCTCCAGGGCCTCTACAATGAGCAGTTCTTC.

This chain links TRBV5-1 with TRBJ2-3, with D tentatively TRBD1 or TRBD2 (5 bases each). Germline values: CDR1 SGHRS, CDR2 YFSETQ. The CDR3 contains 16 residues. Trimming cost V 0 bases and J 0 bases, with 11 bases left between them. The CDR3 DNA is TGCGCCAGCAGCTTGGCCGAGGGGCCGAGCACAGATACGCAGTATTTT. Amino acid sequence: CASSLAEGPSTDTQYF.

CDR3 residues: CASSAAVGATNEKLFF. In DNA form, the CDR3 reads TGTGCCAGCAGCGCCGCGGTGGGTGCAACTAATGAAAAACTGTTTTTT. This chain uses TRBV3-1 (or the pseudogene TRBV3-2) with TRBJ1-4; no firm D call. The CDR3 extends over 16 amino acids. The germline CDR1 and CDR2 sequences are LGHDT and YNNKEL (reference sequence). V shed 5 bases and J shed 0 bases, with 13 bases lying between them.